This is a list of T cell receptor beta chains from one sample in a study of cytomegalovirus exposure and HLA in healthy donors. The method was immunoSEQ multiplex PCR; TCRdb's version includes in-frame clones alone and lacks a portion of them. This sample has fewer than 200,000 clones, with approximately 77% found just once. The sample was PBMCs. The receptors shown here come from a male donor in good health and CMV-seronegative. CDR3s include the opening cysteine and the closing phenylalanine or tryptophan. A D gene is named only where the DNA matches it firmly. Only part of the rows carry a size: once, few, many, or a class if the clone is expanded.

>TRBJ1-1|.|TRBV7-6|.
CASSLDGGGTRGGTEAFF
TGTGCCAGCAGCTTGGATGGGGGAGGCACGAGGGGGGGCACTGAAGCTTTCTTT
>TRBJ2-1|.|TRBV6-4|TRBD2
CASTPLAGSSYNEQFF
TGTGCCAGCACCCCACTAGCGGGTAGCTCCTACAATGAGCAGTTCTTC
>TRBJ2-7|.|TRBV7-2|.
CASSRRAGPYVEQYF
TGTGCCAGCAGCCGTCGGGCGGGACCCTATGTCGAGCAGTACTTC
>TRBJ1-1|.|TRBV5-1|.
CASSLAGGEAFF
TGCGCCAGCAGCTTGGCCGGGGGTGAAGCTTTCTTT
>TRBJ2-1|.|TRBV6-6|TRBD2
CASSPAGGTYNEQFF
TGTGCCAGCAGCCCAGCGGGAGGTACCTACAATGAGCAGTTCTTC
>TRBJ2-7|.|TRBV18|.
CASSPNGGPSSYEQYF
TGTGCCAGCTCACCAAACGGCGGTCCGAGCTCCTACGAGCAGTACTTC
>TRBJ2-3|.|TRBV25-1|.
CASSSHRLLDGDTQYF
TGTGCCAGCAGTTCCCATAGACTTCTTGATGGAGATACGCAGTATTTT
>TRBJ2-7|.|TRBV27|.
CASSLGPAPSPGEQYF
TGTGCCAGCAGTTTAGGGCCAGCACCTTCCCCTGGCGAGCAGTACTTC
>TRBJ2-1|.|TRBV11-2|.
CASSSRGSEQFF
TGTGCCAGCAGCTCTAGGGGGAGCGAACAGTTCTTC
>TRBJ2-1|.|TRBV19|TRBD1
CASGRTGFDEQFF
TGTGCCAGTGGGAGGACAGGGTTCGATGAGCAGTTCTTC
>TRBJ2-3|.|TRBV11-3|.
CASSHSLSDSSTDTQYF
TGTGCCAGCAGTCATTCCCTCAGCGACTCTAGCACAGATACGCAGTATTTT
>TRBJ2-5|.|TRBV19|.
CASKPGGANQETQYF
TGTGCCAGTAAACCTGGTGGGGCTAACCAAGAGACCCAGTACTTC
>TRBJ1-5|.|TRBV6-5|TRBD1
CASRYRTGHNQPQHF
TGTGCCAGCAGATACAGGACAGGCCACAATCAGCCCCAGCATTTT
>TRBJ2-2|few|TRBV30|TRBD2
CAWSEAGGQHGELFF
TGTGCCTGGAGTGAGGCGGGAGGGCAGCACGGGGAGCTGTTTTTT
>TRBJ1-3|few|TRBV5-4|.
CASSKLGNTIYF
TGTGCCAGCAGTAAATTGGGAAACACCATATATTTT
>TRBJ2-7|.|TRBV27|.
CASRSVTRKYEQYF
TGTGCCAGCAGGTCCGTAACAAGAAAGTACGAGCAGTACTTC
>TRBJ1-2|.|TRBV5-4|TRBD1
CASRPAGQGGDTF
TGTGCCAGCAGACCCGCCGGACAGGGTGGAGACACCTTC
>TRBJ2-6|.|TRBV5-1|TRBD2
CASSFGLLAGPTGANVLTF
TGCGCCAGCAGTTTTGGACTCCTAGCGGGGCCCACCGGGGCCAACGTCCTGACTTTC
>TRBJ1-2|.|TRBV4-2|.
CASSAPGVGVNYGYTF
TGTGCCAGCAGCGCGCCAGGGGTCGGGGTTAACTATGGCTACACCTTC
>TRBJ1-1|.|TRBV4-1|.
CASSQEAGWEAFF
TGCGCCAGCAGCCAAGAGGCGGGATGGGAAGCTTTCTTT
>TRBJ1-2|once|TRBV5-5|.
CASSPPRLGDWGYTF
TGTGCCAGCAGCCCGCCCAGGTTGGGAGACTGGGGCTACACCTTC
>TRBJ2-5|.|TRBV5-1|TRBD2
CASSLTTSGNQETQYF
TGCGCCAGCAGCTTGACGACTAGCGGAAACCAAGAGACCCAGTACTTC
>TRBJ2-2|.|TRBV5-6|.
CASSYIQRTDNTGELFF
TGTGCCAGCAGCTATATTCAAAGGACAGATAACACCGGGGAGCTGTTTTTT